Presented here are 24 T cell receptor beta chains from one specimen sequenced in a study of CD8+CD57+ T cells in acquired aplastic anemia. According to the study, genomic DNA was the template for TCR beta VDJ and CDR3 profiling. From the reads, TCRdb called clonotypes with MiXCR, one entry per CDR3 protein. Here the sample spans about 200,000 distinct CDR3 sequences, less than 75% being singletons. Sequenced patients had shown CD8+CD57+ cell expansion by flow cytometry. The sample comprised sorted CD4+, CD8+, or CD8+CD57+ T cells (not recorded which) from PBMCs. The source is a human donor with aplastic anemia.

This chain uses TRBV20-1 with TRBJ2-3; 7 nucleotides align to TRBD2. CDR3 length: 15 amino acids. The trim removed 5 bases at V and 5 bases at J, leaving 13 bases unmatched. Germline V gene lookup returns CDR1 DFQATT and CDR2 SNEGSKA (reference sequence). CDR3 DNA: TGCAGTGCTGCGACTCAAGCGGGGCGAGGAGATACGCAGTATTTT. The encoded protein is CSAATQAGRGDTQYF.

This clonotype has only a few counts. This chain connects TRBV9 to TRBJ2-5; 10 positions match TRBD2. The ends lost 0 bases at V and 4 bases at J; junction bases unmatched: 0. The CDR3 sequence is 14 residues long. The germline V gene has CDR1 SGDLS and CDR2 YYNGEE. The DNA of the CDR3 is TGTGCCAGCAGCGTAGGGACTAGCGGAGAGACCCAGTACTTC. The encoded protein is CASSVGTSGETQYF.

This clonotype came up a few times. A clone one base away is much larger, so this may be a read error. The chain carries TRBV5-6 and TRBJ2-2; no firm D call. The V and J ends lost 3 bases and 0 bases respectively, with 9 bases between them. This CDR3 has 15 residues. Per the germline V gene, CDR1 is SGHDT and CDR2 is YYEEEE. CDR3 loop: CASSSWVANTGELFF. The CDR3 region has the DNA TGTGCCAGCAGCTCGTGGGTGGCGAACACCGGGGAGCTGTTTTTT.

The V gene is TRBV14, the J gene TRBJ2-5; D possibly uses TRBD1 or TRBD2 (5 bases each). Trimming took 4 bases from V and 4 from J, leaving 13 bases between them. Germline loops: CDR1 SGHDN, CDR2 FVKESK. The CDR3 consists of 14 residues. The CDR3 sequence is CASSPGRRRETQYF. CDR3 nucleotide sequence: TGTGCCAGCAGCCCGGGACGCCGGAGAGAGACCCAGTACTTC. Combining the CDR3 with reference TRBV14 and TRBJ2-5 gives the whole variable domain EAGVTQFPSHSVIEKGQTVTLRCDPISGHDNLYWYRRVMGKEIKFLLHFVKESKQDESGMPNNRFLAERTGGTYSTLKVQPAELEDSGVYFCASSPGRRRETQYFGPGTRLLVL.

In its sample, this clonotype was seen a few times. This chain uses TRBV15 with TRBJ2-5; no definite D call. The length of the CDR3 is 11 residues. V was trimmed by 1 base and J by 4 bases, leaving 1 base between them. Germline CDR1 and CDR2: LNHNV and YYDKDF (reference sequence). The DNA of the CDR3 is TGTGCCACCAGCAGAGGAGAGACCCAGTACTTC. This encodes CATSRGETQYF.

This sequence joins TRBV29-1 and TRBJ2-1; 10 positions match TRBD2. This CDR3 is 14 amino acids long. The J segment lost 10 bases and the V segment lost 5 bases, leaving 11 bases of the junction unmatched. Germline-derived CDR1 and CDR2 are SQVTM and ANQGSEA. CDR3 in DNA: TGCAGCGTTTGGGCTAGCGGGAGCACCTACGAGCAGTTCTTC. Translated: CSVWASGSTYEQFF.

The count of this clonotype is one. The chain joins TRBV14 to TRBJ2-1; 9 positions match TRBD2. With the DNA end fitting TRBJ2-7 better, the J assignment may be wrong. This CDR3 region has 15 residues. In germline, CDR1 is SGHDN, CDR2 FVKESK. CDR3 bases: TGTGCCAGCAGTTCGCTAGCGGGGTCCTACAATGAGCAGTACTTC. Translating gives CASSSLAGSYNEQYF.

This rearrangement joins TRBV7-8 to TRBJ2-7, with 11 bases that match TRBD1. The CDR3 consists of 16 residues. The ends lost 5 bases at V and 2 bases at J; junction bases unmatched: 8. Germline V gene lookup returns CDR1 SGHVS and CDR2 FQNEAQ. The CDR3 loop reads CASSGTGGVKTYEQYF. CDR3 DNA: TGTGCCAGCAGCGGGACAGGGGGGGTCAAAACCTACGAGCAGTACTTC.

The chain uses TRBV19 and TRBJ2-4; D tentatively fits TRBD1 or TRBD2 (7 bases each). This CDR3 comprises 15 residues. Germline-derived CDR1 and CDR2 are LNHDA and SQIVND (reference sequence). V lost 6 bases, J lost 9 bases, and 21 bases lay in between. Here the CDR3 DNA reads TGTGCCAGTAGCCCGGCAGGGGGGGAATTAGGCATTCAGTACTTC. Translation: CASSPAGGELGIQYF.

This clonotype was counted ten times or more. The genes are TRBV13 and TRBJ2-7; 8 nucleotides agree with TRBD2. CDR1 is PRHDT and CDR2 is FYEKMQ in the germline V gene (reference sequence). The length of the CDR3 is 13 residues. V shed 6 bases, J shed 7 bases, and the junction held 8 bases outside the gene matches. In nucleotides, the CDR3 is TGTGCCAGCAGTTTCACGACGGGGGGGGAGCAGTACTTC. Translation gives CASSFTTGGEQYF.

CDR3 sequence reads: CASSGAGTGRQETQYF. The CDR3 bases are TGTGCCAGCAGCGGGGCGGGGACAGGCCGCCAAGAGACCCAGTACTTC. The chain uses TRBV5-6 and TRBJ2-5, with 8 bases fitting TRBD1. Germline CDR1 is SGHDT and CDR2 is YYEEEE. The CDR3 consists of 16 residues. The V and J ends lost 4 bases and 1 base, in that order; junction bases with no gene match: 9.

The chain is built from TRBV15 and TRBJ2-1; 10 bases line up with TRBD1. The CDR3 extends over 15 amino acids. The trim removed 3 bases at V and 7 bases at J, leaving 6 bases unmatched. Germline V gene lookup returns CDR1 LNHNV and CDR2 YYDKDF (reference sequence). Here the CDR3 DNA reads TGTGCCACCAGCAGCCCGGGACAGGGGTTGAATGAGCAGTTCTTC. It translates to CATSSPGQGLNEQFF.

The V gene is TRBV11-3, the J gene TRBJ1-1; D gene uncertain. This CDR3 comprises 12 residues. Per the germline V gene, CDR1 is SGHNT and CDR2 is YENEEA. The germline V and J ends were trimmed by 2 bases and 5 bases, with 6 bases remaining between them. CDR3 loop: CASSLLQTEAFF. The DNA of the CDR3 is TGTGCCAGCAGCTTATTGCAGACTGAAGCTTTCTTT.

This clonotype has more than one count but fewer than ten. The rearrangement joins TRBV10-3 to TRBJ1-3; 9 bases align to TRBD1. With 6 bases clipped from V and 7 bases from J, the junction kept 4 bases outside the gene matches. This CDR3 spans 13 amino acids. Per germline, CDR1 ENHRY and CDR2 SYGVKD. DNA for the CDR3: TGTGCCATCAGGGGGACAGGGAAGAACACCATATATTTT. Translation: CAIRGTGKNTIYF.

This rearrangement joins TRBV19 to TRBJ1-6; D ambiguous. The CDR3 is made up of 19 amino acids. Per the germline V gene, CDR1 is LNHDA and CDR2 is SQIVND (reference sequence). The V gene lost 7 bases and the J gene lost 7 bases, with 29 bases spanning the gap. The DNA of the CDR3 is TGTGCCAGTACCAATAAGGGCAGTAGCCACTCCACCTCAAATTCACCCCTCCACTTT. It translates to CASTNKGSSHSTSNSPLHF.

V is TRBV10-3 and J is TRBJ2-2; perhaps TRBD1 as D (6 bases). The CDR3 spans 15 residues. Germline CDR1 reads ENHRY; CDR2 reads SYGVKD. V dropped 2 bases and J dropped 8 bases, with 15 bases sitting between them. The CDR3 DNA sequence: TGTGCCATCAGTGAGGGGGGACACCAACTAGGGGAGCTGTTTTTT. Protein sequence: CAISEGGHQLGELFF.

The CDR3 DNA sequence: TGTGCCAGCAGCCTACGCCAGCGGGAGGGGGATGAGCAGTTCTTC. It encodes CASSLRQREGDEQFF. The chain employs TRBV7-3 and TRBJ2-1; TRBD2 agrees at 10 bases. J lost 8 bases, V lost 5 bases, and 9 bases had no gene match. CDR3 size: 15 residues. Germline V CDR1 and CDR2: SGHTA, FQGTGA.

The genes are TRBV19 and TRBJ1-6; D is ambiguous. V was shortened by 3 bases and J by 10 bases, with 10 bases between the two germline ends. The CDR3 sequence is 13 residues long. Per germline, CDR1 LNHDA and CDR2 SQIVND (reference sequence). CDR3 nucleotide sequence: TGTGCCAGTAGTATGGGAGTCGACTCACCCCTCCACTTT. Residues: CASSMGVDSPLHF.

The chain recombines TRBV12-3 or TRBV12-4 with TRBJ2-1; TRBD1 aligns across 8 bases. This CDR3 spans 15 amino acids. V was pared by 6 bases and J by 0 bases, with 4 bases of the junction left unmatched. The CDR3 region is CASRSGTGSYNEQFF. CDR3 in DNA: TGTGCCAGCAGATCCGGGACAGGCTCCTACAATGAGCAGTTCTTC.

Note on this clonotype: Since the CDR3 does not end with the conserved phenylalanine or tryptophan, this likely comes from a read error. No DNA is shown, since the ends of the CDR3 on it are uncertain; the CDR3 is the one TCRdb lists. The chain carries TRBV15 and TRBJ1-1. The CDR3 comprises 8 residues, both ends counted. Germline-derived CDR1 and CDR2 are LNHNV and YYDKDF (reference sequence). CDR3 residues: CATSSSRS.

The CDR3 DNA is TGTGCCAGCAGCACGGCTCACTTCCACAATGAGCAGTTCTTC. Protein: CASSTAHFHNEQFF. V usage is TRBV7-2 and J usage is TRBJ2-1; D not certain. The CDR3 runs to 14 residues. V was cut by 5 bases and J by 5 bases, with 13 bases left in between. CDR1 and CDR2 (germline): SGHTA, FQGNSA.

On this clonotype: This clone may be a read error of a much larger clone one base away. V is TRBV7-9 and J is TRBJ2-1, with 13 bases matching TRBD2. This CDR3 contains 18 residues. Looked up from germline, CDR1 is SEHNR and CDR2 is FQNEAQ (reference sequence). The CDR3 coding sequence is TGTGCCGGCAGCTCGCGGACTAGCGGGGGTAGCTCCTACAATGAGCAGTTCTTC. Its protein product is CAGSSRTSGGSSYNEQFF.

The chain recombines TRBV27 with TRBJ2-1; 7 bases map to TRBD2. V dropped 2 bases and J dropped 8; count of bases not matched to a gene: 3. The length of the CDR3 is 13 residues. Germline CDR1 MNHEY, CDR2 SMNVEV (reference sequence). The CDR3 is CASSLAGVHEQFF. The CDR3 DNA reads TGTGCCAGCAGTTTAGCGGGGGTACATGAGCAGTTCTTC.

The rearrangement joins TRBV9 to TRBJ2-7; TRBD1 agrees at 8 bases. V lost 3 bases, J lost 7 bases, and 9 bases stayed unmatched. The CDR3 consists of 14 residues. Germline values: CDR1 SGDLS, CDR2 YYNGEE. Here the CDR3 reads CASSDHRGAGEQYF. DNA of the CDR3: TGTGCCAGCAGCGATCACAGGGGGGCGGGGGAGCAGTACTTC.